This T cell receptor beta chain appears in the sequencing data of a study of tumor-infiltrating lymphocytes in localized non-small cell lung cancer. Study as a whole: Tumor tissue and non-adjacent uninvolved lung came from each patient.

The data were produced by immunoSEQ multiplex PCR, yet TCRdb's version contains in-frame clones alone and is incomplete. The sample yields about 16,000 clones, 35% to 55% seen once. This clone was counted ten times or more. Trimming took 4 bases from V and 1 from J, leaving 8 bases between them. CDR1 is SGDLS, CDR2 YYNGEE, per germline. The CDR3 has 13 amino acids. The chain combines TRBV9 with TRBJ1-1; no clear D gene. The receptor was derived from a human donor with non-small cell lung cancer. The sequenced sample was lung tumor tissue. The CDR3 DNA follows: TGTGCCAGCAGCACAACCACGAACACTGAAGCTTTCTTT. It codes for CASSTTTNTEAFF.